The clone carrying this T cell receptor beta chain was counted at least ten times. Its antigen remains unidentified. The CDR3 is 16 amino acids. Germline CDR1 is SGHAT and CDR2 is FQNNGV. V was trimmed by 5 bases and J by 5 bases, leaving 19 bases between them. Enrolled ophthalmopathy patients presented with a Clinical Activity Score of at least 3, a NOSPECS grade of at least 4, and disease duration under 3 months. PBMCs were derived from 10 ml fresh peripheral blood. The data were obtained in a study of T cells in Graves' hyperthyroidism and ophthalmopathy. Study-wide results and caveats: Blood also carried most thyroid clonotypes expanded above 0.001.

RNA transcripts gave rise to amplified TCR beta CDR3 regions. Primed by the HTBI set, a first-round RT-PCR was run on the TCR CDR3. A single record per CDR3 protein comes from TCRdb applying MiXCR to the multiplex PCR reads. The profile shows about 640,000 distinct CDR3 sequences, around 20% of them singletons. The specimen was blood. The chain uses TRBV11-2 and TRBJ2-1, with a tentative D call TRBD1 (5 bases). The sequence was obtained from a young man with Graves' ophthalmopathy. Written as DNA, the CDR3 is TGTGCCAGCAGCCCGCAGATGGGGCTAACTAACAATGAGCAGTTCTTC. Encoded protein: CASSPQMGLTNNEQFF.